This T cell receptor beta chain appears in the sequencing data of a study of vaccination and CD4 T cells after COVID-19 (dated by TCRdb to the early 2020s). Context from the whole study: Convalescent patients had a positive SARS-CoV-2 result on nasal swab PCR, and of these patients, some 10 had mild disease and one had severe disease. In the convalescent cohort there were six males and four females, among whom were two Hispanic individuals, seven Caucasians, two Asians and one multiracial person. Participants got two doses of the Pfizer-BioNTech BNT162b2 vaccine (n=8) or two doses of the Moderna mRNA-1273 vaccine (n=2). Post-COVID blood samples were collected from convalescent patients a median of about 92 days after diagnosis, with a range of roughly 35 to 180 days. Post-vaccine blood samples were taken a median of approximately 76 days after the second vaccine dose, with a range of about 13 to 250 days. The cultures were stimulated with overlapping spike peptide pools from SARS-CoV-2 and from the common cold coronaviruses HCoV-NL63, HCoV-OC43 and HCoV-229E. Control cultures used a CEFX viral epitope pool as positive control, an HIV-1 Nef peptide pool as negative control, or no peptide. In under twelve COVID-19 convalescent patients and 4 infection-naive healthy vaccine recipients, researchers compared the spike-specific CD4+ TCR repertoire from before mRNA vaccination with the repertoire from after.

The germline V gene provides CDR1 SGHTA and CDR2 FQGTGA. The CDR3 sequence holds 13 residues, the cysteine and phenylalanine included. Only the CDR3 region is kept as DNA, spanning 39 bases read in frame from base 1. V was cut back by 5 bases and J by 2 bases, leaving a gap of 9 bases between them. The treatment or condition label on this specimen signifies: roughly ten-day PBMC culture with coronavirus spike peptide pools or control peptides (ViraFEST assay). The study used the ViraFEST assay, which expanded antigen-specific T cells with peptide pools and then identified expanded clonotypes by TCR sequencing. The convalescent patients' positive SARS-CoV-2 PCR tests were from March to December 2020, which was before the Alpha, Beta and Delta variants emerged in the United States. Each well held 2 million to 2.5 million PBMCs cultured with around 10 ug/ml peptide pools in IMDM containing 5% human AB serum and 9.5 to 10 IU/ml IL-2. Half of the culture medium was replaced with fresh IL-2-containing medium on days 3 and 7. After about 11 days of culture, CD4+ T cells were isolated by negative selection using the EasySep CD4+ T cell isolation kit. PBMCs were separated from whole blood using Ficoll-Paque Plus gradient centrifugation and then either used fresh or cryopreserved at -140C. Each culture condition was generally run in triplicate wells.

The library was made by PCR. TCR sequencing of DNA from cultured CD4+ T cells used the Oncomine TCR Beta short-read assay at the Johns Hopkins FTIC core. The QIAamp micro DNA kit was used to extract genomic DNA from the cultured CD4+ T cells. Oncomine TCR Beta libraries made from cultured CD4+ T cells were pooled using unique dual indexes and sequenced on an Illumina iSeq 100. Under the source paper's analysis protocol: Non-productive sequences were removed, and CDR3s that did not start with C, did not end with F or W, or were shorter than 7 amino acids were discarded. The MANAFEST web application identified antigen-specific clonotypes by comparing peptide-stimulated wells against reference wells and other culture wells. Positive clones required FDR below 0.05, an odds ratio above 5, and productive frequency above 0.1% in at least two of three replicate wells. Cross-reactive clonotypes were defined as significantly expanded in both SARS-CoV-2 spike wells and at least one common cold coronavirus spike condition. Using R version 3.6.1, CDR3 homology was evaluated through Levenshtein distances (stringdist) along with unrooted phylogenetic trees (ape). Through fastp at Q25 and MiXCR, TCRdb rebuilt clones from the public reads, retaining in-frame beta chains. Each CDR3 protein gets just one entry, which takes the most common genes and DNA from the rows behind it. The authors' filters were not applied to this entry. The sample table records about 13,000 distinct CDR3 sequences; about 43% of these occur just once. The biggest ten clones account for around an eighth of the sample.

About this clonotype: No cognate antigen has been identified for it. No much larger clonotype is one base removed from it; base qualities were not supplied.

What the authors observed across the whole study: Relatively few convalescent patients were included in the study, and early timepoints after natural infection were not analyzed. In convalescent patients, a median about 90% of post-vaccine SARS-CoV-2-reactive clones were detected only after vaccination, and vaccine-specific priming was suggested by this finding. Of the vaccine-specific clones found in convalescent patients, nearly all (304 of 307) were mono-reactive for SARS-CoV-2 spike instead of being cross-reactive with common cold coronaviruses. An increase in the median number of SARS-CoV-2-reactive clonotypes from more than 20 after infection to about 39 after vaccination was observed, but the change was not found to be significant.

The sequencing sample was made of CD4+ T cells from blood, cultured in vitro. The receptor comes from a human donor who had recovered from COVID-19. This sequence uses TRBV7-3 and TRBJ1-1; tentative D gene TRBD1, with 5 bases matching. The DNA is TGTGCCAGCAGCGGGGGACTTAACACTGAAGCTTTCTTT. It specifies CASSGGLNTEAFF.